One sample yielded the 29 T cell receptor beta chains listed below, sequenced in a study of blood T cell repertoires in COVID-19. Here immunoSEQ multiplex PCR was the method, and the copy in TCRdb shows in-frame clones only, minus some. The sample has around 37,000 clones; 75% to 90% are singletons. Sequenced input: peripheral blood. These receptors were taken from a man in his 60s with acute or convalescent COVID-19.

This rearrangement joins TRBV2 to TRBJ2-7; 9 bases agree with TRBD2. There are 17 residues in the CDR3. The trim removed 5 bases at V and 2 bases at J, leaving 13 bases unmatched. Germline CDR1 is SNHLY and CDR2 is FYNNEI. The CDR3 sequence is CASSRGTSRIVAYEQYV. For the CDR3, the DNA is TGTGCCAGCAGTAGGGGGACTAGCAGGATCGTGGCCTACGAGCAGTACGTC.

CDR3 protein: CASSTGTGIDTQYF. CDR3 DNA: TGTGCCAGTAGTACCGGGACAGGGATAGATACGCAGTATTTT. The V and J genes are TRBV19 and TRBJ2-3; 9 nucleotides agree with TRBD1. The CDR3 contains 14 residues. Per germline, CDR1 LNHDA and CDR2 SQIVND (reference sequence). V lost 4 bases and J lost 5; bases outside the gene matches: 4. Together with reference TRBV19 and TRBJ2-3, the CDR3 gives the full variable domain: DGGITQSPKYLFRKEGQNVTLSCEQNLNHDAMYWYRQDPGQGLRLIYYSQIVNDFQKGDIAEGYSVSREKKESFPLTVTSAQKNPTAFYLCASSTGTGIDTQYFGPGTRLTVL.

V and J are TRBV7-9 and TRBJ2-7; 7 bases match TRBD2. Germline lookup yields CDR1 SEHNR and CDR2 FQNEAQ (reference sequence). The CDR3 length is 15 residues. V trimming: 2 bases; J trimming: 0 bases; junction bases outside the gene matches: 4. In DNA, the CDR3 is TGTGCCAGCAGCTTAATTGTAGCGGGCTCCTACGAGCAGTACTTC. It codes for CASSLIVAGSYEQYF.

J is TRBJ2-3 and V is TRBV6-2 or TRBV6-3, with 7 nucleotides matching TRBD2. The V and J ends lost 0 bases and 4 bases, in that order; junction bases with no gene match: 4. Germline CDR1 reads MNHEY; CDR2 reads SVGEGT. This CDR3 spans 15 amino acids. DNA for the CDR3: TGTGCCAGCAGTTACTCAAAGGGGAGGGCAGATACGCAGTATTTT. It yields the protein CASSYSKGRADTQYF.

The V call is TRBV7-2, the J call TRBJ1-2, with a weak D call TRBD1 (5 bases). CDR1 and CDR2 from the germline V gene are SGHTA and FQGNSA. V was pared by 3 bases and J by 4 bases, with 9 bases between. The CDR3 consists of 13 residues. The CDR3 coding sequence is TGTGCCAGCAGCTTCAAGGGGCTCTATGGCTACACCTTC. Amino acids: CASSFKGLYGYTF.

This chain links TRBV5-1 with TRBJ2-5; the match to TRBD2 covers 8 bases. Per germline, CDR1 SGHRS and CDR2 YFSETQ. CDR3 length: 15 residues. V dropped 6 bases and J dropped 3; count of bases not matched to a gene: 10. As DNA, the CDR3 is TGCGCCAGCACATACACCATAGCGGGAAAAGAGACCCAGTACTTC. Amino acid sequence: CASTYTIAGKETQYF. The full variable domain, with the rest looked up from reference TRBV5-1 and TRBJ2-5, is KAGVTQTPRYLIKTRGQQVTLSCSPISGHRSVSWYQQTPGQGLQFLFEYFSETQRNKGNFPGRFSGRQFSNSRSEMNVSTLELGDSALYLCASTYTIAGKETQYFGPGTRLLVL.

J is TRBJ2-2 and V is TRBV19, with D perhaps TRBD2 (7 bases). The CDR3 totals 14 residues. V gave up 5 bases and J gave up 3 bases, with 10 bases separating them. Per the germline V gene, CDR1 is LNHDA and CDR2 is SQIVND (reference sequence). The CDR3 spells CASSGGADTGELFF. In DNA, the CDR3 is TGTGCCAGTAGTGGGGGGGCTGACACCGGGGAGCTGTTTTTT.

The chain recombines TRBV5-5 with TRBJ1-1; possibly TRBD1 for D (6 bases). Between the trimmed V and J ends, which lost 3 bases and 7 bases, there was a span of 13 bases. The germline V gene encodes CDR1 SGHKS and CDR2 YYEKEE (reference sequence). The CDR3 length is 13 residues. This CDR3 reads CASSSQGLDEAFF. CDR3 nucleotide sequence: TGTGCCAGCAGCTCACAGGGTCTGGATGAAGCTTTCTTT.

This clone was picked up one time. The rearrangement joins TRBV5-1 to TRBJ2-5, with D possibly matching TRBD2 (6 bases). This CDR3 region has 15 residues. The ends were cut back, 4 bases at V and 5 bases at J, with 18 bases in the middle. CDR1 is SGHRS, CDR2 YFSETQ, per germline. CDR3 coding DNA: TGCGCCAGCAGCAGGAGGGACGAGGGACTGGAGACCCAGTACTTC. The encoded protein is CASSRRDEGLETQYF.

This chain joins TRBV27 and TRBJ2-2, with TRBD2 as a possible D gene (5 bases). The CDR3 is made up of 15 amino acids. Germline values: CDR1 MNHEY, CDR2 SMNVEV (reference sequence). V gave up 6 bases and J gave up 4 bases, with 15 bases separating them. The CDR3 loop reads CASRRRREGTGELFF. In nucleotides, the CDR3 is TGTGCCAGCAGACGGCGACGGGAAGGCACCGGGGAGCTGTTTTTT.

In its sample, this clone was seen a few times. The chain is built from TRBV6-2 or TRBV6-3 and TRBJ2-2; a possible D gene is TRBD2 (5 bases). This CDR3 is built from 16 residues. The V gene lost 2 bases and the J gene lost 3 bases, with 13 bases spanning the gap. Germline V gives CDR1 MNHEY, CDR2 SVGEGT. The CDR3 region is CASSYQATGDTGELFF. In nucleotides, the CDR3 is TGTGCCAGCAGTTACCAGGCTACCGGGGACACCGGGGAGCTGTTTTTT.

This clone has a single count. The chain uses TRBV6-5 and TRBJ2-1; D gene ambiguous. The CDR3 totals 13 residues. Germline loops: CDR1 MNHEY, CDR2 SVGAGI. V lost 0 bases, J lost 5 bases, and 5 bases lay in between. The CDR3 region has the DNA TGTGCCAGCAGTTACTCAGAGAACAATGAGCAGTTCTTC. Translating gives CASSYSENNEQFF.

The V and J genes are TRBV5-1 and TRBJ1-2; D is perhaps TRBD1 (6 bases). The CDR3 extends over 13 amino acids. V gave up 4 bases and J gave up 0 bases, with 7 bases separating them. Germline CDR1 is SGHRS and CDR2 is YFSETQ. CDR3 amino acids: CASSPGANYGYTF. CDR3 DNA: TGCGCCAGCAGCCCAGGGGCTAACTATGGCTACACCTTC. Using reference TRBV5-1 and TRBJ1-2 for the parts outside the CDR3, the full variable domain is KAGVTQTPRYLIKTRGQQVTLSCSPISGHRSVSWYQQTPGQGLQFLFEYFSETQRNKGNFPGRFSGRQFSNSRSEMNVSTLELGDSALYLCASSPGANYGYTFGSGTRLTVV.

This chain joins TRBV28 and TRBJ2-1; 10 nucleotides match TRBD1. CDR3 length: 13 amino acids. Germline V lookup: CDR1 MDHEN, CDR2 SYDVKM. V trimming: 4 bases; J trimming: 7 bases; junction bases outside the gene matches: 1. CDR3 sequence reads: CASSWTGGNEQFF. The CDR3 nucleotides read TGTGCCAGCAGTTGGACAGGGGGAAATGAGCAGTTCTTC.

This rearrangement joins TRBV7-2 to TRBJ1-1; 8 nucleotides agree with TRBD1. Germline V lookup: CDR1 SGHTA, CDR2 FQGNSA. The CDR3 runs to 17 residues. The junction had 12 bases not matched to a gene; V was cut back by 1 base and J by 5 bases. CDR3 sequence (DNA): TGTGCCAGCAGCTTAGGATATAGTTCGAACAGGGGGACTGAAGCTTTCTTT. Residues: CASSLGYSSNRGTEAFF.

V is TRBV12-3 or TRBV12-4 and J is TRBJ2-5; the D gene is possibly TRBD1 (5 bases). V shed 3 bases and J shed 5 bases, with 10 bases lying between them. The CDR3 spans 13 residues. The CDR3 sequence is CASSFGGAETQYF. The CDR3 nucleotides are TGTGCCAGCAGTTTTGGTGGGGCCGAGACCCAGTACTTC.

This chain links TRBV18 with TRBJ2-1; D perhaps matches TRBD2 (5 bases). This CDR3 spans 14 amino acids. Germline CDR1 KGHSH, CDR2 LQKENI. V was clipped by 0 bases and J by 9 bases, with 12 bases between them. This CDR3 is CASSPPRAEGEQFF. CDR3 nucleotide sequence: TGTGCCAGCTCACCACCCCGGGCCGAGGGTGAGCAGTTCTTC.

The CDR3 sequence is CASSYSPDQPQHF. The CDR3 region has the DNA TGTGCCAGCAGTTACTCACCGGATCAGCCCCAGCATTTT. The V call is TRBV6-2 or TRBV6-3, the J call TRBJ1-5; no clear D. The CDR3 has 13 amino acids. Per the germline V gene, CDR1 is MNHEY and CDR2 is SVGEGT. The V and J ends lost 0 bases and 5 bases respectively, with 5 bases between them.

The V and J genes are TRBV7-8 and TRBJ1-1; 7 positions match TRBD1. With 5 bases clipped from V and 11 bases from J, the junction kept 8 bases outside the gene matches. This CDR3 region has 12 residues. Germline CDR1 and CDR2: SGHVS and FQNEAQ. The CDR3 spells CASSQGGGKAFF. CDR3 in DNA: TGTGCCAGCAGCCAAGGGGGCGGGAAGGCTTTCTTT.

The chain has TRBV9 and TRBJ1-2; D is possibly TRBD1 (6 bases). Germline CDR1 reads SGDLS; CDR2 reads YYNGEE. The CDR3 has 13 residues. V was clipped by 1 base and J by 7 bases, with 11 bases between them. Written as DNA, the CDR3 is TGTGCCAGCAGCGTAAGGGACACAGGTGGCTACACCTTC. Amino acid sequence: CASSVRDTGGYTF.

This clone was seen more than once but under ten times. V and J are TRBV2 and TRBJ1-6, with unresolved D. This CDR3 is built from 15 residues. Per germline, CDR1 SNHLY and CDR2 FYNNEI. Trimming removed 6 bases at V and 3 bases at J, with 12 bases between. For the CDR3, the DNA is TGTGCCAGCAGCGAACCAGACATCTATAATTCACCCCTCCACTTT. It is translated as CASSEPDIYNSPLHF.

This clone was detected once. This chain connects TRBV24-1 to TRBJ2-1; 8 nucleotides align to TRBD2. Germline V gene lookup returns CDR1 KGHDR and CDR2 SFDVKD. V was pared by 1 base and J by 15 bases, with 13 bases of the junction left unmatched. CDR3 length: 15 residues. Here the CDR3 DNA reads TGTGCCACCAGTGATTTTGGTAGCGGGGACCTTTTTTGGTTCTTC. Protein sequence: CATSDFGSGDLFWFF.

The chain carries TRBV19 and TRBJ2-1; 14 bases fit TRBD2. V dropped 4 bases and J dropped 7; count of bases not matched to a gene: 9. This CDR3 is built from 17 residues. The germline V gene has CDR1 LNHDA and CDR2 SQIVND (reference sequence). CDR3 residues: CASSSLPTSGRENEQFF. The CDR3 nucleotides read TGTGCCAGTAGTAGCCTTCCGACTAGCGGGAGGGAGAATGAGCAGTTCTTC.

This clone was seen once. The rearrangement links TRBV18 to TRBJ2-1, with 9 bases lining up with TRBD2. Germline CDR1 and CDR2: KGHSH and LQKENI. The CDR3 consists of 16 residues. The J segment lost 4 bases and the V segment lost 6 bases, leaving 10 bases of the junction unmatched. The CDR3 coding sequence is TGTGCCAGCTCCCGACCGGAGACTAGCGGTTACAATGAGCAGTTCTTC. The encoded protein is CASSRPETSGYNEQFF.

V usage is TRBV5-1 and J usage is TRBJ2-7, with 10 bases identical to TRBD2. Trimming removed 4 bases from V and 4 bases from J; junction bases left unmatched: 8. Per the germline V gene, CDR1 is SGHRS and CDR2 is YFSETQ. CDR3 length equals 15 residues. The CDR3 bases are TGCGCCAGCAGCACCAGAAGCGGGAGGGGTTACGAGCAGTACTTC. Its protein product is CASSTRSGRGYEQYF.

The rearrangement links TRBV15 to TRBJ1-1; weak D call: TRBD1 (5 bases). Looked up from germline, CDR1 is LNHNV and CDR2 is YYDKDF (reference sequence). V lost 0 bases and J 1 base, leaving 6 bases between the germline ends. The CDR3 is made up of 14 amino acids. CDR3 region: CATSRDGQNTEAFF. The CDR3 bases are TGTGCCACCAGCAGAGATGGACAGAACACTGAAGCTTTCTTT.

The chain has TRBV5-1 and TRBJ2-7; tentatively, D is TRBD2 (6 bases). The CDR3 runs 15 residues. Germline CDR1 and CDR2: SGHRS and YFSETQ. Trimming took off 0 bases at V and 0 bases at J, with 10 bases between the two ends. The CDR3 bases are TGCGCCAGCAGCTTGGAGGTAGCGGCCTCCTACGAGCAGTACTTC. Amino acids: CASSLEVAASYEQYF. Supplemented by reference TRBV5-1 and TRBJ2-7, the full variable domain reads KAGVTQTPRYLIKTRGQQVTLSCSPISGHRSVSWYQQTPGQGLQFLFEYFSETQRNKGNFPGRFSGRQFSNSRSEMNVSTLELGDSALYLCASSLEVAASYEQYFGPGTRLTVT.

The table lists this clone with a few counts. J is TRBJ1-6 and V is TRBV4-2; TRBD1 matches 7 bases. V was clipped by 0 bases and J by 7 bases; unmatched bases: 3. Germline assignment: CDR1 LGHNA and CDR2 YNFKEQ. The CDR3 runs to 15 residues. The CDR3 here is CASSQEVQGNSPLHF. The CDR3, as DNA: TGTGCCAGCAGCCAAGAGGTACAGGGGAATTCACCCCTCCACTTT.

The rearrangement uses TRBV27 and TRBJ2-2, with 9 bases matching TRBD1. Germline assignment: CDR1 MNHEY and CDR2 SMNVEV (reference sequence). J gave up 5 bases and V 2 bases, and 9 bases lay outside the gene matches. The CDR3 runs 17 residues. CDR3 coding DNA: TGTGCCAGCAGTTTACTGGGACAGGGAGTTGGGACCGGGGAGCTGTTTTTT. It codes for CASSLLGQGVGTGELFF.